The rows below give T cell receptor beta chains drawn from one sample of a study of T-cell reconstitution after alpha-beta-depleted transplantation in children. Using its own MiXCR run on the PCR reads, TCRdb lists one record per CDR3 protein. The data contain 120,000 or so distinct CDR3 sequences, 10% of them singletons. The input for sequencing was PBMCs from the stem cell graft donor, taken from the stem cell graft. The receptor source for this set is a human donor who donated a stem cell graft to a child with acute lymphoblastic leukemia. Both conserved end residues are part of each CDR3. Fields, in order: V gene, D gene, clone size, J gene, CDR3 DNA, CDR3 protein. D genes are given only for firm matches. Not all rows give a size; the values are once, few, many and, for expanded clones, a class.

TRBV7-2,.,.,TRBJ2-3,TGTGCCAGCAGCTTAGATAGGGGGGGCACAGATACGCAGTATTTT,CASSLDRGGTDTQYF
TRBV3-1,.,many,TRBJ2-5,TGTGCCAGCAGCCAAGACCGTCCCTTAAAGACCCAGTACTTC,CASSQDRPLKTQYF
TRBV4-1,TRBD1,.,TRBJ1-4,TGCGCCAGCAGCCAGAAGGGACAGGGGGAAAGAGACCGCGGTGAAAAACTGTTTTTT,CASSQKGQGERDRGEKLFF
TRBV20-1,TRBD2,many,TRBJ2-3,TGCAGTGCTAGACTAGCGGAAAGCACAGATACGCAGTATTTT,CSARLAESTDTQYF
TRBV9,.,many,TRBJ1-1,TGTGCCAGCAGCTCCCCACCTCCAGGGGAGAACACTGAAGCTTTCTTT,CASSSPPPGENTEAFF
TRBV30,TRBD1,many,TRBJ2-1,TGTGCCTGGGGTACCGGGACAGGGAGAAATGAGCAGTTCTTC,CAWGTGTGRNEQFF
TRBV20-1,.,many,TRBJ2-5,TGCAGTGCCGGGGGACGGTTCCAAGAGACCCAGTACTTC,CSAGGRFQETQYF
TRBV7-2,.,many,TRBJ2-5,TGTGCCAGCAGCTTAGTCGACAGACAAGAGACCCAGTACTTC,CASSLVDRQETQYF
TRBV12-3/TRBV12-4,TRBD2,many,TRBJ2-5,TGTGCCAGCAGCGGACTAGCGTTGGAGACCCAGTACTTC,CASSGLALETQYF
TRBV30,TRBD1,many,TRBJ2-1,TGTGCCGGCGGGACAGGGGTCAGCAATGAGCAGTTCTTC,CAGGTGVSNEQFF
TRBV6-1,.,many,TRBJ1-4,TGTGCCAGCACCCGGGGGGGTAACGGGGCTAATGAAAAACTGTTTTTT,CASTRGGNGANEKLFF
TRBV10-2,TRBD2,many,TRBJ2-1,TGCGCCAGCGTGCGGGGGGACAATGAGCAGTTCTTC,CASVRGDNEQFF
TRBV12-3/TRBV12-4,.,many,TRBJ2-3,TGTGCCAGCAGTTTCGTGGGGGCGTTGGATACGCAGTATTTT,CASSFVGALDTQYF
TRBV20-1,.,many,TRBJ2-7,TGCAGTGCTAGGGACACTATGGGAAGTTTTGCGGCAGCTGCGAACAACGAGCAGTACTTC,CSARDTMGSFAAAANNEQYF
TRBV3-1,.,.,TRBJ2-3,TGTGCCTGCTCCCCCCCGGGACGGGGCACAGATACGCAGTATTTT,CACSPPGRGTDTQYF
TRBV4-2,TRBD1,many,TRBJ2-6,TGTGCCAGCAGCCGCGGGACAGGGTTAGGGGGGGCCAACGTCCTGACTTTC,CASSRGTGLGGANVLTF
TRBV7-2,TRBD2,many,TRBJ2-2,TGTGCCAGCAGCTTACACGGGGGGGCCCCCGGGGAGCTGTTTTTT,CASSLHGGAPGELFF
TRBV20-1,.,many,TRBJ2-4,TGCAGTGCTAGAGATGTGAGGGGTGAAAACATTCAGTACTTC,CSARDVRGENIQYF
TRBV4-2,.,many,TRBJ2-1,TGTGCCAGCAGCCGGGCCACAGGGGGGGGCTTATACAATGAGCAGTTCTTC,CASSRATGGGLYNEQFF
TRBV4-3,.,many,TRBJ1-1,TGCGCCAGCAGCCCCTCTAGGGGCCCGACTTCTACCATGCGAGCTTTCTTT,CASSPSRGPTSTMRAFF
TRBV11-2,.,many,TRBJ2-2,TGTGCCAGCAGCTCGACACAGGTCACCGGGGAGCTGTTTTTT,CASSSTQVTGELFF
TRBV6-5,TRBD1,many,TRBJ1-5,TGTGCCAGCAGTTATGGAACGGCAGGGGGTAATAGCAATCAGCCCCAGCATTTT,CASSYGTAGGNSNQPQHF
TRBV12-3/TRBV12-4,TRBD2,many,TRBJ2-3,TGTGCCAGCAGTTTTGGTCCCTTAGGTGTAGCGGGAGGACACACAGATACGCAGTATTTT,CASSFGPLGVAGGHTDTQYF
TRBV5-1,.,many,TRBJ2-2,TGCGCCAGCACCAACTGGTCCCAAAACACCGGGGAGCTGTTTTTT,CASTNWSQNTGELFF
TRBV30,.,few,TRBJ2-7,TGTGCCTGGGGGGGAGTCGGGTACTCCTACGAGCAGTACTTC,CAWGGVGYSYEQYF
TRBV6-5,.,many,TRBJ1-1,TGTGCCAGCAGTTACTTTCCTCGAACGAACACTGAAGCTTTCTTT,CASSYFPRTNTEAFF
TRBV30,TRBD2,few,TRBJ2-2,TGTGCCTGGAGCCGGCGGGGGGGCAGAACCGGGGAGCTGTTTTTT,CAWSRRGGRTGELFF
TRBV7-9,.,many,TRBJ2-7,TGTGCCAGCAGCACGGAGTGGTCAACCTACGAGCAGTACTTC,CASSTEWSTYEQYF
TRBV5-1,TRBD2,many,TRBJ2-3,TGCGCCAGCAGCCTAGCGGGGGGGTTGGATACGCAGTATTTT,CASSLAGGLDTQYF
TRBV12-3/TRBV12-4,TRBD2,many,TRBJ2-1,TGTGCCAGCAGTCCCCCAGGACTAGCCAATGAGCAGTTCTTC,CASSPPGLANEQFF
TRBV11-2,TRBD1,.,TRBJ2-4,TGTGCCAGCAGCCCGGGACAGTCCATATTAGCCAAAAACATTCAGTACTTC,CASSPGQSILAKNIQYF
TRBV10-3,.,.,TRBJ2-1,TGTACCATCTTCCCGGGGGACTTATTCTCCAGCTCCTACAATGAGCAGTTCTTC,CTIFPGDLFSSSYNEQFF
TRBV6-2/TRBV6-3,.,many,TRBJ2-1,TGTGCCAGCAGTTCTCGACAGCCTGCCTACAATGAGCAGTTCTTC,CASSSRQPAYNEQFF
TRBV7-9,TRBD1,many,TRBJ1-5,TGTGCCAGCAGCTCGCAGGGGGCTAGTCAGCCCCAGCATTTT,CASSSQGASQPQHF
TRBV12-3/TRBV12-4,TRBD2,many,TRBJ2-2,TGTGCCAGCAGTTTCAGCGGGAGGGTCGCGGAGCTGTTTTTT,CASSFSGRVAELFF
TRBV5-1,TRBD1,many,TRBJ1-3,TGCGCCAGCAGCTCCGACAGGGCCTCTGGAAACACCATATATTTT,CASSSDRASGNTIYF
TRBV27,.,many,TRBJ2-5,TGTGCCAGCAGTTTAGGTCCGAACATGGGTCCCCAGTACTTC,CASSLGPNMGPQYF
TRBV5-1,.,few,TRBJ2-1,TGCGCCAGCAGCTTGGAACAGGCAACGGTATTTGAGTTCTTC,CASSLEQATVFEFF
TRBV12-3/TRBV12-4,.,many,TRBJ1-4,TGTGCCAGCAGTTTCGGGTGGACAGCCGAAAAACTGTTTTTT,CASSFGWTAEKLFF
TRBV7-8,TRBD1,many,TRBJ1-2,TGTGCCAGCAGCGCCGGACAGGGGCTGGACTATGGCTACACCTTC,CASSAGQGLDYGYTF
TRBV12-3/TRBV12-4,.,many,TRBJ2-2,TGTGCCAGCAGGCTTGGGGGGAGCACCGGGGAGCTGTTTTTT,CASRLGGSTGELFF
TRBV18,TRBD2,many,TRBJ2-7,TGTGCCAGCTCACCGGGACTAGCGGGCGGGTACGAGCAGTACTTC,CASSPGLAGGYEQYF
TRBV29-1,.,many,TRBJ2-5,TGCAGCGCCGGCCGGGACTCCCAAGAGACCCAGTACTTC,CSAGRDSQETQYF
TRBV5-1,TRBD1,many,TRBJ1-4,TGCGCCAGCAGCCCCGGGACAGCAACTAATGAAAAACTGTTTTTT,CASSPGTATNEKLFF
TRBV12-3/TRBV12-4,TRBD1,.,TRBJ1-6,TGTGCCAGCAGTTTGACAGGGTATAATTCACCCCTCCACTTT,CASSLTGYNSPLHF
TRBV6-5,TRBD2,many,TRBJ2-1,TGTGCCAGCAGTTACTCGCGTAGCGGGAGCTCCTACAATGAGCAGTTCTTC,CASSYSRSGSSYNEQFF
TRBV19,TRBD1,many,TRBJ1-5,TGTGCCAGTAGTAGACAGGGAGTAGAGGTCAATCAGCCCCAGCATTTT,CASSRQGVEVNQPQHF
TRBV5-6,TRBD2,many,TRBJ2-3,TGTGCCAGCAGCTTTGGATGGCAGGGAGGGGATACGCAGTATTTT,CASSFGWQGGDTQYF
TRBV20-1,TRBD1,many,TRBJ2-2,TGCAGTGCCCCGGGACAGGCCGAACGAAACACCGGGGAGCTGTTTTTT,CSAPGQAERNTGELFF
TRBV9,.,many,TRBJ2-4,TGTGCCAGCAGCAGCATGGACGTGAAAAACATTCAGTACTTC,CASSSMDVKNIQYF
TRBV19,.,.,TRBJ1-4,TGTGCCAGGAGCCCGGGGCCCCCCCGCGGAATGGGTAATGAAAAACTGTTTTTT,CARSPGPPRGMGNEKLFF
TRBV7-3,.,many,TRBJ2-5,TGTGCCAGCAGCTTAGGGGGGAGGCGGGAGACCCAGTACTTC,CASSLGGRRETQYF
TRBV7-4,.,many,TRBJ2-7,TGTGCCAGCAGCACTAAGAAGGGGGCGTCGCTAGCGGTTTCCTACGAGCAGTACTTC,CASSTKKGASLAVSYEQYF
TRBV4-1,TRBD1,once,TRBJ1-2,TGCGCCAGCAGCCAAGCTCCGACAGGGACGGGCGGCTACACCTTC,CASSQAPTGTGGYTF
TRBV7-3,.,many,TRBJ2-1,TGTGCCAGTTCCATGCAGGGAGGAAGCTACAATGAGCAGTTCTTC,CASSMQGGSYNEQFF
TRBV20-1,.,many,TRBJ2-7,TGCAGTGCTAGAGCTCACCCGTCCTACGAGCAGTACTTC,CSARAHPSYEQYF
TRBV7-2,.,many,TRBJ2-3,TGTGCCAGCAGCTTAGATCTGCCTAGCACAGATACGCAGTATTTT,CASSLDLPSTDTQYF